This TCR beta chain emerged from a study of blood T cell repertoires in COVID-19. Only one count was recorded for this clone. Here immunoSEQ multiplex PCR was the method, and the copy in TCRdb shows in-frame clones only, minus some. The sample lists some 200,000 clones, about 87% occurring once. The V gene's germline CDR1 is LGHNA and CDR2 YSLEER. Trimming took 4 bases from V and 1 from J, leaving 8 bases between them. The CDR3 covers 14 residues. V is TRBV4-3 and J is TRBJ1-3; D call uncertain. Sequencing was carried out using PBMCs or T cells enriched from blood (not recorded which). The clonotype was recovered from a woman younger than 45 who had recovered from COVID-19. The CDR3 loop reads CASSPMVSGNTIYF. CDR3 coding DNA: TGCGCCAGCAGCCCTATGGTATCTGGAAACACCATATATTTT.